The 29 T cell receptor beta chains listed next were all sequenced from one sample in a study of T-cell memory formation after mild COVID-19. Each CDR3 protein is one row after TCRdb ran MiXCR on the 5' RACE reads. The sample lists a few hundred thousand distinct CDR3 sequences, approximately 19% occurring once. Specimen: PBMCs or a T cell subset sorted from them (not recorded which). Receptor source: a man aged 18-30 years who had mild COVID-19 (a few samples of this study predate the infection). Cell type and time point are not known.

This clonotype was counted between two and nine times. J is TRBJ2-2 and V is TRBV2, with 12 bases that match TRBD2. Trimming took 4 bases from V and 5 from J; bases not matched to a gene: 2. CDR3 length: 15 residues. Germline V gene lookup returns CDR1 SNHLY and CDR2 FYNNEI. The CDR3 DNA reads as TGTGCCAGCAGTGCGACTAGCGGGGGAACCGGGGAGCTGTTTTTT. Protein product: CASSATSGGTGELFF.

This rearrangement joins TRBV20-1 to TRBJ1-1; TRBD1 matches at 8 bases. CDR3 length: 13 amino acids. Losses at the gene ends were 1 base for V and 9 bases for J; bases not matched to a gene: 7. Germline lookup yields CDR1 DFQATT and CDR2 SNEGSKA (reference sequence). CDR3 loop: CSARGWTGSQAFF. The CDR3 DNA follows: TGCAGTGCTAGAGGATGGACAGGGTCTCAAGCTTTCTTT.

The V gene is TRBV20-1, the J gene TRBJ1-5; TRBD1 agrees at 9 bases. The V gene's germline CDR1 is DFQATT and CDR2 SNEGSKA (reference sequence). CDR3 length: 13 residues. Trimming removed 4 bases from V and 7 bases from J; junction bases left unmatched: 5. The CDR3 DNA follows: TGCAGTGCTACGGACAGGGGCAGCCAGCCCCAGCATTTT. It is translated as CSATDRGSQPQHF.

The rearrangement links TRBV5-1 to TRBJ1-1, with D perhaps matching TRBD1 (5 bases). This CDR3 has 15 residues. Germline lookup yields CDR1 SGHRS and CDR2 YFSETQ. V lost 0 bases to trimming and J lost 3 bases, with 12 bases between them. The chain's CDR3 is CASSLEGGVHTEAFF. The CDR3 coding sequence is TGCGCCAGCAGCTTGGAGGGAGGGGTGCACACTGAAGCTTTCTTT.

With respect to this clonotype: At one end the junction does not follow the germline gene, possibly because of a read error. The chain employs TRBV5-1 and TRBJ1-2, with D maybe TRBD1 (5 bases). The CDR3 consists of 12 residues. Germline CDR1 SGHRS, CDR2 YFSETQ. CDR3 protein: CASSFPDTGFVF. CDR3 DNA sequence: TGCGCCAGCAGCTTCCCGGACACGGGTTTTGTCTTC.

The chain joins TRBV20-1 to TRBJ1-1; D not certain. The germline V and J ends were trimmed by 3 bases and 7 bases, with 6 bases remaining between them. CDR3 length equals 10 residues. Germline CDR1 DFQATT, CDR2 SNEGSKA (reference sequence). The CDR3 region is CSASGREAFF. Written as DNA, the CDR3 is TGCAGTGCTAGTGGTCGTGAAGCTTTCTTT.

The DNA for the CDR3 is TGTGCCAGCAGCCGGGGACAGATCTATGGCTACACCTTC. Amino acids: CASSRGQIYGYTF. The V call is TRBV7-9, the J call TRBJ1-2; 7 nucleotides align to TRBD1. Per the germline V gene, CDR1 is SEHNR and CDR2 is FQNEAQ (reference sequence). V lost 5 bases to trimming and J lost 4 bases; unmatched junction nucleotides: 4. The CDR3 runs to 13 residues.

The rearrangement links TRBV7-2 to TRBJ1-2, with a possible D match to TRBD1 (5 bases). Looked up from germline, CDR1 is SGHTA and CDR2 is FQGNSA. This CDR3 region has 14 residues. Trimming cost V 4 bases and J 1 base, with 10 bases left between them. Here the CDR3 reads CASSSGGGNYGYTF. CDR3 coding DNA: TGTGCCAGCAGCTCCGGGGGGGGTAACTATGGCTACACCTTC.

This clonotype has a handful of counts. CDR3 loop: CASSPRDSSYEQYF. CDR3 bases: TGTGCCAGCAGCCCTCGGGACAGCTCCTACGAGCAGTACTTC. The chain has TRBV9 and TRBJ2-7; 7 bases agree with TRBD1. With 4 bases clipped from V and 0 bases from J, the junction kept 4 bases outside the gene matches. The CDR3 runs to 14 residues. Germline values: CDR1 SGDLS, CDR2 YYNGEE. The variable domain in full, with the rest retrieved from reference TRBV9 and TRBJ2-7, is DSGVTQTPKHLITATGQRVTLRCSPRSGDLSVYWYQQSLDQGLQFLIQYYNGEERAKGNILERFSAQQFPDLHSELNLSSLELGDSALYFCASSPRDSSYEQYFGPGTRLTVT.

The rearrangement uses TRBV7-2 and TRBJ1-1; D is undetermined. This CDR3 has 14 residues. Germline lookup yields CDR1 SGHTA and CDR2 FQGNSA. Trimming cost V 1 base and J 1 base, with 7 bases left between them. The CDR3 coding sequence is TGTGCCAGCAGCTTAGGGCCTCAGAACACTGAAGCTTTCTTT. Protein sequence: CASSLGPQNTEAFF.

The J gene is TRBJ2-7, the V gene TRBV9, with D perhaps matching TRBD2 (6 bases). Germline V gives CDR1 SGDLS, CDR2 YYNGEE. V was clipped by 3 bases and J by 6 bases, with 13 bases between them. The CDR3 has 13 residues. The CDR3 sequence: CASSAGGESEQYF. For the CDR3, the DNA is TGTGCCAGCAGCGCCGGAGGGGAATCCGAGCAGTACTTC.

The chain recombines TRBV5-5 with TRBJ2-5, with D unresolved. The germline CDR1 and CDR2 sequences are SGHKS and YYEKEE (reference sequence). The CDR3 is 14 amino acids. Between the trimmed V and J ends, which lost 3 bases and 5 bases, there was a span of 14 bases. CDR3 in amino acids: CASSSRVWGETQYF. DNA of the CDR3: TGTGCCAGCAGCTCCCGGGTGTGGGGTGAGACCCAGTACTTC.

This clonotype was found a few times. The rearrangement uses TRBV5-1 and TRBJ2-4; either TRBD1 or TRBD2 may supply D (6 bases each). Trimming cost V 0 bases and J 8 bases, with 15 bases left between them. Germline V gives CDR1 SGHRS, CDR2 YFSETQ. The CDR3 contains 15 residues. The CDR3: CASSLGRGQGDIQYF. CDR3 DNA sequence: TGCGCCAGCAGCTTGGGTCGGGGGCAAGGGGACATTCAGTACTTC.

The chain is built from TRBV14 and TRBJ2-7; D call uncertain. V lost 8 bases, J lost 2 bases, and 13 bases lay in between. Germline V gives CDR1 SGHDN, CDR2 FVKESK. There are 13 residues in the CDR3. The CDR3 nucleotides are TGTGCCAGCGGGTACTGGGGTACCTACGAGCAGTACTTC. It translates to CASGYWGTYEQYF.

This clonotype was recorded many times. V is TRBV5-1 and J is TRBJ2-5, with a possible D match to TRBD2 (7 bases). Germline V gene sequence: CDR1 SGHRS, CDR2 YFSETQ. The CDR3 is 14 amino acids. Trimming took 0 bases from V and 4 from J, leaving 10 bases between them. The chain's CDR3 is CASSLAGGVETQYF. As DNA, the CDR3 is TGCGCCAGCAGCTTGGCGGGGGGCGTAGAGACCCAGTACTTC.

This clonotype was seen only a few times. The DNA for the CDR3 is TGCGCCAGCAGCTCGGGACAGGGGTACCACGAGCAGTACTTC. Translated: CASSSGQGYHEQYF. The V call is TRBV5-1, the J call TRBJ2-7; 10 bases align to TRBD1. The germline V gene has CDR1 SGHRS and CDR2 YFSETQ. V lost 3 bases, J lost 5 bases, and 5 bases stayed unmatched. The CDR3 length is 14 residues.

This chain uses TRBV7-6 with TRBJ1-1; D might be TRBD1 (5 bases). The CDR3 has 14 amino acids. V lost 0 bases and J lost 3, with 8 bases in between. CDR1 and CDR2 from the germline V gene are SGHVS and FNYEAQ. CDR3 amino acids: CASSLAGEDTEAFF. The CDR3 nucleotides are TGTGCCAGCAGCTTAGCAGGGGAGGACACTGAAGCTTTCTTT.

This chain uses TRBV9 with TRBJ2-5; 7 nucleotides line up with TRBD1. This CDR3 has 14 amino acids. The V segment lost 4 bases and the J segment 4 bases; nucleotides outside the gene matches: 7. From germline, CDR1 is SGDLS and CDR2 YYNGEE. The CDR3 bases are TGTGCCAGCAGCTCTTTGACAGGGAGAGAGACCCAGTACTTC. Translation: CASSSLTGRETQYF.

The chain joins TRBV5-1 to TRBJ1-2; 8 nucleotides align to TRBD1. Germline loops: CDR1 SGHRS, CDR2 YFSETQ. The CDR3 covers 15 residues. With 4 bases clipped from V and 0 bases from J, the junction kept 5 bases outside the gene matches. The CDR3 DNA reads TGCGCCAGCAGCCGAACAGGGGGAGCTAACTATGGCTACACCTTC. This translates into CASSRTGGANYGYTF.

This clonotype was recorded at least ten times. The rearrangement links TRBV24-1 to TRBJ2-2; 9 nucleotides align to TRBD2. The CDR3 runs to 17 residues. CDR1 is KGHDR, CDR2 SFDVKD, per germline. J lost 4 bases, V lost 3 bases, and 8 bases had no gene match. CDR3 nucleotide sequence: TGTGCCACCAGTGATCGGGGGACTAGCCCAGGCACCGGGGAGCTGTTTTTT. It yields the protein CATSDRGTSPGTGELFF.

This clonotype was recorded a few times. The chain uses TRBV11-2 and TRBJ2-7, with D perhaps TRBD1 (6 bases). The germline CDR1 and CDR2 sequences are SGHAT and FQNNGV. This CDR3 has 13 amino acids. V was trimmed by 5 bases and J by 4 bases, leaving 12 bases between them. This CDR3 is CASSPGTPYEQYV. CDR3 DNA: TGTGCCAGCAGCCCTGGGACACCTTACGAGCAGTACGTC.

The chain combines TRBV4-2 with TRBJ2-3; possibly TRBD1 or TRBD2 for D (6 bases each). V gave up 8 bases and J gave up 4 bases, with 22 bases separating them. The germline gives CDR1 LGHNA, CDR2 YNFKEQ. The CDR3 sequence is 16 residues long. CDR3 coding DNA: TGTGCCAGCCGCAGCAGGGGCCCCGGGACTCCAGATACGCAGTATTTT. As protein: CASRSRGPGTPDTQYF.

The gene calls are TRBV20-1 and TRBJ2-1, with TRBD2 as a possible D gene (6 bases). The CDR3 spans 14 residues. The germline CDR1 and CDR2 sequences are DFQATT and SNEGSKA (reference sequence). V lost 5 bases and J 3 bases, leaving 14 bases between the germline ends. The CDR3 nucleotides read TGCAGTGCTCGCGGGGCTAGTGGCTACAATGAGCAGTTCTTC. It is translated as CSARGASGYNEQFF.

The V call is TRBV5-1, the J call TRBJ1-2; D unclear. V lost 0 bases and J 4 bases, leaving 10 bases between the germline ends. The length of the CDR3 is 14 residues. Germline V gives CDR1 SGHRS, CDR2 YFSETQ. The CDR3 protein is CASSLDPVGYGYTF. The CDR3 coding sequence is TGCGCCAGCAGCTTGGATCCGGTCGGCTATGGCTACACCTTC.

This clonotype appeared a few times. The rearrangement uses TRBV5-1 and TRBJ2-7; D is uncertain. This CDR3 is built from 13 residues. Trimming left V 0 bases short and J 5 bases short, with 9 bases between. Germline CDR1 SGHRS, CDR2 YFSETQ. The CDR3 DNA follows: TGCGCCAGCAGCTTGGAGGGCCTTGACGAGCAGTACTTC. It specifies CASSLEGLDEQYF.

This clonotype was seen only once. The rearrangement links TRBV4-3 to TRBJ2-1, with TRBD2 matching 8 bases. V dropped 0 bases and J dropped 6; count of bases not matched to a gene: 10. The CDR3 totals 17 residues. Germline CDR1 and CDR2: LGHNA and YSLEER. The CDR3 is CASSQELLPGGSNEQFF. As DNA, the CDR3 is TGCGCCAGCAGCCAAGAGCTCCTGCCGGGGGGGAGCAATGAGCAGTTCTTC.

This clonotype was observed a few times. V is TRBV15 and J is TRBJ2-3; D unclear. V was pared by 0 bases and J by 3 bases, with 7 bases between. Germline V gives CDR1 LNHNV, CDR2 YYDKDF (reference sequence). This CDR3 spans 14 amino acids. The CDR3 spells CATSRESRTDTQYF. The CDR3 bases are TGTGCCACCAGCAGAGAGTCAAGGACAGATACGCAGTATTTT.

The V gene is TRBV5-1, the J gene TRBJ2-1; the match to TRBD2 covers 8 bases. J lost 7 bases, V lost 5 bases, and 5 bases had no gene match. Germline V gene sequence: CDR1 SGHRS, CDR2 YFSETQ. This CDR3 has 13 residues. The CDR3 here is CASRDRGGNEQFF. The CDR3 DNA reads TGCGCCAGCAGGGACCGCGGGGGGAATGAGCAGTTCTTC. Looking up the rest from reference TRBV5-1 and TRBJ2-1 gives the full variable domain: KAGVTQTPRYLIKTRGQQVTLSCSPISGHRSVSWYQQTPGQGLQFLFEYFSETQRNKGNFPGRFSGRQFSNSRSEMNVSTLELGDSALYLCASRDRGGNEQFFGPGTRLTVL.

The CDR3 loop is CASSAQGVQETQYF. In nucleotides, the CDR3 is TGTGCCAGCAGTGCCCAGGGGGTTCAAGAGACCCAGTACTTC. J is TRBJ2-5 and V is TRBV2; 7 bases agree with TRBD1. V gave up 4 bases and J gave up 2 bases; unmatched junction bases: 4. The CDR3 is 14 residues long. CDR1 SNHLY and CDR2 FYNNEI come from the germline V gene. Combining the CDR3 with reference TRBV2 and TRBJ2-5 gives the whole variable domain EPEVTQTPSHQVTQMGQEVILRCVPISNHLYFYWYRQILGQKVEFLVSFYNNEISEKSEIFDDQFSVERPDGSNFTLKIRSTKLEDSAMYFCASSAQGVQETQYFGPGTRLLVL.